This entry features one T cell receptor beta chain sequence. Germline CDR1 reads MNHEY; CDR2 reads SMNVEV (reference sequence). Trimming took 6 bases from V and 10 from J, leaving 19 bases between them. CDR3 length: 15 residues. This specimen comes from a study of blood T cell repertoires in COVID-19. Overall study context: COVID-19 samples from acute and convalescent phases originated in the United States, Italy and Spain. T cells, B-cell-depleted T cells, or PBMCs provided the cDNA or gDNA that served as material.

Authors' processing steps: It was from reference gene primer amplification that nucleated cell counts were estimated. TCRdb keeps only in-frame clones here, not all; method: immunoSEQ multiplex PCR. From that table come the V and J calls and clone size; the DNA was used to work out D and trimming. The data hold about 120,000 clones, with 60% to 85% observed a single time. This TCR came from a man aged 65 to 79 with acute or convalescent COVID-19. The specimen was peripheral blood. The chain employs TRBV27 and TRBJ1-6, with a possible D match to TRBD1 (5 bases). The CDR3 region is CASSPQGRVQSPLHF. The DNA for the CDR3 is TGTGCCAGCAGCCCCCAGGGTAGGGTACAATCACCCCTCCACTTT.